This T cell receptor beta chain was sequenced in a study of blood T cell repertoires in COVID-19. In the study overall: Acute and convalescent COVID-19 samples came from the United States, Italy and Spain. The analysed material was cDNA or gDNA that came from T cells, B-cell-depleted T cells, or PBMCs.

Per the authors' pipeline: Reference gene primer amplification in the assay estimated nucleated cell counts. Assay used: immunoSEQ multiplex PCR; TCRdb lists only in-frame clones, some missing. Clonal size and the V and J genes are those of that table, whereas D and trimming came from the DNA. The repertoire includes around 230,000 clones, more than 85% of them detected once, and around 0.7% sits in the top ten. Deletions cut 1 base from V and 5 bases from J, with 17 bases between. The CDR3 spans 15 residues. The germline V gene has CDR1 SQVTM and CDR2 ANQGSEA. The sequencing sample was made of peripheral blood. The sequence derives from a man aged 35 to 55 with acute or convalescent COVID-19. J is TRBJ1-1 and V is TRBV29-1; the D gene is possibly TRBD1 (5 bases). CDR3 loop: CSVEGTTILGTEAFF. The CDR3 nucleotides read TGCAGCGTTGAAGGGACAACCATTCTGGGAACTGAAGCTTTCTTT.